The TCR beta chain under discussion was sequenced for a study of cytomegalovirus exposure and HLA in healthy donors. The germline V and J ends were trimmed by 1 base and 4 bases, with 14 bases remaining between them. In germline, CDR1 is SGHRS, CDR2 YFSETQ. CDR3 size: 15 residues. Donors likely had unrecorded immune exposures despite being nominally healthy when sampled. PCR involved 60 Vbeta and 13 Jbeta primers. This table comes from immunoSEQ multiplex PCR, and its TCRdb copy is limited to in-frame clones, with some not included. The table has under 55,000 clones, approximately 70% seen once. Study findings and constraints: The availability of immune exposure information extended only to CMV serostatus. Reports credit the classifier with highly specific, highly sensitive diagnosis of cytomegalovirus status. Of the V segments, some could not be distinguished, including TRBV6-2 and TRBV6-3, and were excluded.

A single count supports this clone. The target antigen is unknown. The chain employs TRBV5-1 and TRBJ2-5; maybe TRBD2 (6 bases). The sequence was collected from a man aged 18 to 35 in good health and CMV-seronegative. Sequencing input: PBMCs. CDR3: CASSLRGGAGETQYF. Written as DNA, the CDR3 is TGCGCCAGCAGCTTGCGTGGGGGAGCGGGAGAGACCCAGTACTTC.